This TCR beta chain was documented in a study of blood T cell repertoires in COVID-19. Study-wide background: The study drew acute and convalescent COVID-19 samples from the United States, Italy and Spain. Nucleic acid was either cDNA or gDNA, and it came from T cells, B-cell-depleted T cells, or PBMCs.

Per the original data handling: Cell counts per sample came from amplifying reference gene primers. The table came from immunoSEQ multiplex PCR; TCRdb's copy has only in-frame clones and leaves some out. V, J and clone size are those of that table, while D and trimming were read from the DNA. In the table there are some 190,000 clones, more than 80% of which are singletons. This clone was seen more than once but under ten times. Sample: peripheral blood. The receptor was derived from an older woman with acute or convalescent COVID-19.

The CDR3 DNA follows: TGCGCCAGCAGCCAGGGGGCGCTTGGCTATGGCTACACCTTC. Translated, it gives CASSQGALGYGYTF. This chain links TRBV10-2 with TRBJ1-2; 8 bases align to TRBD1. Losses at the gene ends were 6 bases for V and 4 bases for J; bases not matched to a gene: 7. Germline V gene data show CDR1 as WSHSY and CDR2 as SAAADI. The CDR3 runs to 14 residues.